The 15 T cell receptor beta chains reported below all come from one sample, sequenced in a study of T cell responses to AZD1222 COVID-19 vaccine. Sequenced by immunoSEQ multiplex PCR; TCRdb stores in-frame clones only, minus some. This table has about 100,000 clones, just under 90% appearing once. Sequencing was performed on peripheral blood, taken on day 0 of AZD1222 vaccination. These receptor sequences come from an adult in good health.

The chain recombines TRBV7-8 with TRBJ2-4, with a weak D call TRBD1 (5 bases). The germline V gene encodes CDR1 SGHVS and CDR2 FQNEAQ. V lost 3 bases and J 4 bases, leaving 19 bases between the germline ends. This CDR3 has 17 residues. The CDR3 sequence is CASSFLSLGRVKNIQYF. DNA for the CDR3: TGTGCCAGCAGCTTTTTGTCCCTTGGCAGGGTAAAAAACATTCAGTACTTC.

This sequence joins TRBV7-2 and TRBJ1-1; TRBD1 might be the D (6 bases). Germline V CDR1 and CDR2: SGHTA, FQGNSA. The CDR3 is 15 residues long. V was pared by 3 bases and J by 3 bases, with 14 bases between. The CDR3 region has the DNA TGTGCCAGCAGCTTCAGGGGCGTAGGGTACACTGAAGCTTTCTTT. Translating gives CASSFRGVGYTEAFF.

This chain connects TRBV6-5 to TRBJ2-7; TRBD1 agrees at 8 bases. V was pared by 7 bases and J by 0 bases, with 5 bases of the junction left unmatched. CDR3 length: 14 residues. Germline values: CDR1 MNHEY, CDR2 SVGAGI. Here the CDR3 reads CASMAGGASYEQYF. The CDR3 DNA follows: TGTGCCAGCATGGCAGGGGGCGCCTCCTACGAGCAGTACTTC.

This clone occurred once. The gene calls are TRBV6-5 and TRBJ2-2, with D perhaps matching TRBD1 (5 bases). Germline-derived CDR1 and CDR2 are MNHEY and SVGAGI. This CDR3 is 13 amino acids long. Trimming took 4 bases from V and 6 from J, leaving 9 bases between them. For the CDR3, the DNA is TGTGCCAGCAGTTCCCCAGGGCCCGGGGAGCTGTTTTTT. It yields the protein CASSSPGPGELFF.

The CDR3 region has the DNA TGTGCCAGCAGCATCCACGGGGCTGAGCAGTTCTTC. This translates into CASSIHGAEQFF. The chain couples TRBV7-2 to TRBJ2-1, with D possibly called TRBD1 or TRBD2 (5 bases each). Trimming stripped 5 bases from V and 9 bases from J, with 11 bases between. Germline V gene lookup returns CDR1 SGHTA and CDR2 FQGNSA. The CDR3 extends over 12 amino acids.

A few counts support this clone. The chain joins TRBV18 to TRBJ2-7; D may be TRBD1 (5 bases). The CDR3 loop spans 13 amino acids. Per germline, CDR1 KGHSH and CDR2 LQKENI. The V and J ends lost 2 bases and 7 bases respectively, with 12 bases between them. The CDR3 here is CASSPRAGREQYF. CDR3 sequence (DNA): TGTGCCAGCTCACCAAGGGCAGGGCGGGAGCAGTACTTC.

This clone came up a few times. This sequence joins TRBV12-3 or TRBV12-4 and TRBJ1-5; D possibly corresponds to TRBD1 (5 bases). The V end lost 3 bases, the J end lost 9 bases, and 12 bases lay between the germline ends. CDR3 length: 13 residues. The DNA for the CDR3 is TGTGCCAGCAGTTTCAGGGATGTTAGGCCCCAGCATTTT. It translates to CASSFRDVRPQHF.

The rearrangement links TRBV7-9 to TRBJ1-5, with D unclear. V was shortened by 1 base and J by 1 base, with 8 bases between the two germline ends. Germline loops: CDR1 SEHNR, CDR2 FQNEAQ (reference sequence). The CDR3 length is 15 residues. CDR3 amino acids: CASSLGTVSNQPQHF. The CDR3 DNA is TGTGCCAGCAGCTTAGGAACAGTCAGCAATCAGCCCCAGCATTTT.

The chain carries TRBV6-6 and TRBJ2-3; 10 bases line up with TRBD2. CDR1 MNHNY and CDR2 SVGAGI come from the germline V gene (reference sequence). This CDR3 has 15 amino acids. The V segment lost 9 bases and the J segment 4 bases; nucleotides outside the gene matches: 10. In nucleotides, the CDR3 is TGTGCCAGTTCCTTCAGCGGGGGGGCCCCAGATACGCAGTATTTT. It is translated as CASSFSGGAPDTQYF.

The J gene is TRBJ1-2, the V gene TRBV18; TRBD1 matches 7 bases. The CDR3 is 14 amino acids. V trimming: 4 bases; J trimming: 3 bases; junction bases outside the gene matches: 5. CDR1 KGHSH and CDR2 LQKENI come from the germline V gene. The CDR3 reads CASSLADRDYGYTF. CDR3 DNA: TGTGCCAGCTCACTTGCTGACAGGGACTATGGCTACACCTTC. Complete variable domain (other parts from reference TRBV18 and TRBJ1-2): NAGVMQNPRHLVRRRGQEARLRCSPMKGHSHVYWYRQLPEEGLKFMVYLQKENIIDESGMPKERFSAEFPKEGPSILRIQQVVRGDSAAYFCASSLADRDYGYTFGSGTRLTVV.

The CDR3 spells CASSLTSNQPQHF. CDR3 sequence (DNA): TGTGCCAGCAGTTTAACTTCCAATCAGCCCCAGCATTTT. The chain joins TRBV12-3 or TRBV12-4 to TRBJ1-5; D is unresolved. The CDR3 covers 13 residues. The V and J ends lost 2 bases and 3 bases respectively, with 5 bases between them.

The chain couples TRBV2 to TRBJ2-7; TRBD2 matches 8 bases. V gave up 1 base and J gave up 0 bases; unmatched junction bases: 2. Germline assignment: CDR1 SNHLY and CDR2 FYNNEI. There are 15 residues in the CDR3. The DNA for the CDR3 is TGTGCCAGCAGTGAAGGCGGGGGGATCTCCTACGAGCAGTACTTC. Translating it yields CASSEGGGISYEQYF.

The CDR3 DNA sequence: TGTGCCAGTAGAGCTGACAGGGGATTTAATCAGCCCCAGCATTTT. Translated, it gives CASRADRGFNQPQHF. The rearrangement joins TRBV19 to TRBJ1-5, with 8 bases aligning to TRBD1. After removal of 6 bases from V and 4 bases from J, the junction contained 8 bases not matched to a gene. Germline V CDR1 and CDR2: LNHDA, SQIVND (reference sequence). The CDR3 consists of 15 residues. Variable domain in full (rest from reference TRBV19 and TRBJ1-5): DGGITQSPKYLFRKEGQNVTLSCEQNLNHDAMYWYRQDPGQGLRLIYYSQIVNDFQKGDIAEGYSVSREKKESFPLTVTSAQKNPTAFYLCASRADRGFNQPQHFGDGTRLSIL.

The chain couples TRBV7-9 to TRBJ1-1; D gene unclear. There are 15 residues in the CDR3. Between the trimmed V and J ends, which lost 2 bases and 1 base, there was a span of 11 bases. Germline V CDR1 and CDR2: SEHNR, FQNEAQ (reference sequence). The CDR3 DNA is TGTGCCAGCAGCTTAAATTCCCTCAAGAACACTGAAGCTTTCTTT. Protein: CASSLNSLKNTEAFF.

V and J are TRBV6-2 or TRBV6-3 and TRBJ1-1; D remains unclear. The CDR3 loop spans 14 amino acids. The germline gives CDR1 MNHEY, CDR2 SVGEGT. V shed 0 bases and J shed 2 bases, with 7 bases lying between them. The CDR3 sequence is CASSYSIPNTEAFF. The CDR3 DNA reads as TGTGCCAGCAGTTACTCTATCCCCAACACTGAAGCTTTCTTT.